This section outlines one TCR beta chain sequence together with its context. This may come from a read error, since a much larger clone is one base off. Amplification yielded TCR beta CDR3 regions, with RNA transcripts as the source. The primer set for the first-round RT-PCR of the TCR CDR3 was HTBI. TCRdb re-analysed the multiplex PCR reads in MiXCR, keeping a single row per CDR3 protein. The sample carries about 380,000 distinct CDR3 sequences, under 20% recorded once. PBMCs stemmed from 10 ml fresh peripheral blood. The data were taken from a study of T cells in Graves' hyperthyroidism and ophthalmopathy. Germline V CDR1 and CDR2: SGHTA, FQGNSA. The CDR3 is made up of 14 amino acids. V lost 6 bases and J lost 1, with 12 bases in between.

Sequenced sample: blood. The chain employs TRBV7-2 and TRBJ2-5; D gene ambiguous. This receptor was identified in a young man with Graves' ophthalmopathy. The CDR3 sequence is CASSIIVSQETQYF. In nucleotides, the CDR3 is TGTGCCAGCAGTATTATAGTGTCCCAAGAGACCCAGTACTTC.